These 23 T cell receptor beta chains came from one sample sequenced in a study of early stage breast cancer tumors. Using immunoSEQ multiplex PCR, the repertoire was profiled, and TCRdb retains in-frame clones only, with some absent. The repertoire holds some 58,000 clones, with 65% to 80% as singletons. Sequencing was done on a sample of blood. All receptors derive from a person aged 30-39 years with breast cancer.

The genes are TRBV19 and TRBJ1-2; no clear D. Trimming took 3 bases from V and 4 from J, leaving 15 bases between them. This CDR3 spans 15 amino acids. The V gene's germline CDR1 is LNHDA and CDR2 SQIVND (reference sequence). The CDR3: CASSMAASVTYGYTF. CDR3 in DNA: TGTGCCAGTAGTATGGCGGCATCAGTAACCTATGGCTACACCTTC.

V usage is TRBV4-1 and J usage is TRBJ2-3; TRBD1 agrees at 7 bases. The V and J ends lost 4 bases and 0 bases, in that order; junction bases with no gene match: 4. Germline V gene lookup returns CDR1 MGHRA and CDR2 YSYEKL. The CDR3 extends over 15 amino acids. Written as DNA, the CDR3 is TGCGCCAGCAGCCGGACAGGCGGTAGCACAGATACGCAGTATTTT. As protein: CASSRTGGSTDTQYF.

The rearrangement links TRBV5-4 to TRBJ2-1, with TRBD2 matching over 11 bases. The CDR3 has 20 amino acids. Germline loops: CDR1 SGHNT, CDR2 YYREEE (reference sequence). With 1 base clipped from V and 0 bases from J, the junction kept 12 bases outside the gene matches. The CDR3 here is CASSLFYGTSGTSSYNEQFF. CDR3 DNA sequence: TGTGCCAGCAGCTTGTTTTACGGGACTAGCGGTACGAGCTCCTACAATGAGCAGTTCTTC.

The chain employs TRBV27 and TRBJ2-7; TRBD1 aligns across 9 bases. CDR3 length equals 17 residues. Germline CDR1 is MNHEY and CDR2 is SMNVEV (reference sequence). V was pared by 0 bases and J by 4 bases, with 10 bases of the junction left unmatched. Here the CDR3 reads CASSLSGRGTGKYEQYF. CDR3 DNA: TGTGCCAGCAGTTTATCGGGGAGGGGGACAGGGAAGTACGAGCAGTACTTC.

The chain recombines TRBV11-3 with TRBJ2-1, with D unclear. Per the germline V gene, CDR1 is SGHNT and CDR2 is YENEEA. V was cut by 4 bases and J by 7 bases, with 11 bases left in between. The CDR3 has 13 amino acids. The CDR3 is CASSSPIWNEQFF. CDR3 in DNA: TGTGCCAGCAGCTCCCCTATTTGGAATGAGCAGTTCTTC.

This chain connects TRBV21-1 to TRBJ1-2. TRBV21-1 is recorded as a pseudogene. The CDR3 is 16 residues long. CDR3 loop: CASSRPRLHSYYGYTF. CDR3 sequence (DNA): TGTGCCAGCAGCAGGCCCAGACTTCATTCTTACTATGGCTACACCTTC.

This chain links TRBV12-5 with TRBJ1-4, with 8 bases matching TRBD1. Germline V gene sequence: CDR1 LGHNT, CDR2 FRNRAP. J was trimmed by 4 bases and V by 5 bases; bases with no gene match: 6. The CDR3 loop spans 15 amino acids. The CDR3 DNA reads as TGTGCTAGTGGTCCGGGACAGGTGATTAATGAAAAACTGTTTTTT. Translation gives CASGPGQVINEKLFF. Variable domain in full (rest from reference TRBV12-5 and TRBJ1-4): DARVTQTPRHKVTEMGQEVTMRCQPILGHNTVFWYRQTMMQGLELLAYFRNRAPLDDSGMPKDRFSAEMPDATLATLKIQPSEPRDSAVYFCASGPGQVINEKLFFGSGTQLSVL.

The V gene is TRBV4-1, the J gene TRBJ2-2; 13 bases fit TRBD2. Trimming took 2 bases from V and 4 from J; bases not matched to a gene: 13. Germline-derived CDR1 and CDR2 are MGHRA and YSYEKL. The CDR3 loop spans 20 amino acids. The CDR3: CASSQRLSGTSGTPTGELFF. The CDR3 bases are TGCGCCAGCAGCCAAAGACTCTCCGGGACTAGCGGGACTCCCACCGGGGAGCTGTTTTTT.

The genes are TRBV6-1 and TRBJ2-4, with a possible D match to TRBD1 (6 bases). This CDR3 contains 13 residues. Between the trimmed V and J ends, which lost 6 bases and 4 bases, there was a span of 10 bases. CDR1 and CDR2 (germline): MNHNS, SASEGT. The CDR3 DNA follows: TGTGCCAGCAGCCGGGACATAAAAAACATTCAGTACTTC. Translating gives CASSRDIKNIQYF.

The chain uses TRBV11-3 and TRBJ2-1; TRBD2 aligns across 9 bases. This CDR3 is built from 14 residues. Trimming at V came to 5 bases and at J to 5 bases, leaving 4 bases not matched to a gene. CDR1 SGHNT and CDR2 YENEEA come from the germline V gene. CDR3 sequence: CASSPSGTNNEQFF. The CDR3 DNA follows: TGTGCCAGCAGCCCTAGCGGGACAAACAATGAGCAGTTCTTC.

The chain links TRBV11-2 to TRBJ2-1; TRBD2 aligns across 9 bases. V lost 4 bases and J lost 4; bases outside the gene matches: 5. CDR1 and CDR2 (germline): SGHAT, FQNNGV. The CDR3 is 15 residues long. The CDR3 is CASSSQREVYNEQFF. As DNA, the CDR3 is TGTGCCAGCAGCTCCCAGCGGGAGGTATACAATGAGCAGTTCTTC.

V usage is TRBV6-1 and J usage is TRBJ1-4, with D possibly being TRBD1 (6 bases). The CDR3 is made up of 12 amino acids. Germline V gene data show CDR1 as MNHNS and CDR2 as SASEGT. The V gene lost 7 bases and the J gene lost 14 bases, with 17 bases spanning the gap. The CDR3 is CASTPGARKLFF. The CDR3 coding sequence is TGTGCCAGCACTCCAGGGGCGAGGAAGCTGTTTTTT.

The V call is TRBV9, the J call TRBJ1-1; weak D call: TRBD1 (6 bases). The V end lost 0 bases, the J end lost 2 bases, and 11 bases lay between the germline ends. Germline CDR1 SGDLS, CDR2 YYNGEE. The length of the CDR3 is 15 residues. The CDR3 coding sequence is TGTGCCAGCAGCGTAGGGGGGGCACTCAACACTGAAGCTTTCTTT. Encoded protein: CASSVGGALNTEAFF. Filled out from reference TRBV9 and TRBJ1-1, the complete variable domain reads DSGVTQTPKHLITATGQRVTLRCSPRSGDLSVYWYQQSLDQGLQFLIQYYNGEERAKGNILERFSAQQFPDLHSELNLSSLELGDSALYFCASSVGGALNTEAFFGQGTRLTVV.

The chain combines TRBV6-5 with TRBJ2-5, with D possibly TRBD1 on 6 matching bases. The CDR3 consists of 16 residues. Germline V gives CDR1 MNHEY, CDR2 SVGAGI. Between the trimmed V and J ends, which lost 2 bases and 1 base, there was a span of 14 bases. CDR3 nucleotides: TGTGCCAGCAGTTACGGGCCCGGGACACGCCAAGAGACCCAGTACTTC. Translated: CASSYGPGTRQETQYF.

The gene calls are TRBV12-5 and TRBJ1-1; D is possibly TRBD1 (5 bases). With 3 bases removed from V and 5 bases from J, the gap between germline ends came to 13 bases. The CDR3 length is 14 residues. Germline lookup yields CDR1 LGHNT and CDR2 FRNRAP. The CDR3 DNA follows: TGTGCTAGTGGTTTAGGGGAAGGATGGACTGAAGCTTTCTTT. Its translation is CASGLGEGWTEAFF.

V is TRBV6-5 and J is TRBJ1-5, with 9 bases fitting TRBD1. The V and J ends lost 10 bases and 5 bases, in that order; junction bases with no gene match: 3. Germline loops: CDR1 MNHEY, CDR2 SVGAGI. This CDR3 has 12 residues. CDR3 DNA sequence: TGTGCCACCGGACAGGGGTATCAGCCCCAGCATTTT. It translates to CATGQGYQPQHF.

This chain uses TRBV5-1 with TRBJ1-1, with D possibly TRBD1 on 6 matching bases. Per germline, CDR1 SGHRS and CDR2 YFSETQ. The CDR3 sequence is 14 residues long. Trimming cost V 3 bases and J 7 bases, with 16 bases left between them. CDR3 sequence reads: CASSYRTDGNEAFF. CDR3 bases: TGCGCCAGCAGCTACAGGACAGACGGGAATGAAGCTTTCTTT.

This clone was detected only once. The chain is built from TRBV18 and TRBJ2-1; TRBD2 matches 10 bases. The trim removed 0 bases at V and 1 base at J, leaving 3 bases unmatched. This CDR3 has 17 amino acids. Looked up from germline, CDR1 is KGHSH and CDR2 is LQKENI. The chain's CDR3 is CASSPPNSGRSYNEQFF. The CDR3 DNA reads TGTGCCAGCTCACCACCTAATAGCGGGAGGTCCTACAATGAGCAGTTCTTC.

The rearrangement joins TRBV15 to TRBJ2-2; D possibly uses TRBD1 or TRBD2 (5 bases each). The CDR3 is 20 amino acids. CDR1 and CDR2 from the germline V gene are LNHNV and YYDKDF (reference sequence). V was shortened by 1 base and J by 4 bases, with 25 bases between the two germline ends. In DNA form, the CDR3 reads TGTGCCACCAGCAGAGTCAGTGGGGGTTCACTCGGATGGCCCACCGGGGAGCTGTTTTTT. Its translation: CATSRVSGGSLGWPTGELFF.

The rearrangement joins TRBV5-1 to TRBJ1-4; D unresolved. Germline V gene lookup returns CDR1 SGHRS and CDR2 YFSETQ. This CDR3 is 12 amino acids long. V was shortened by 4 bases and J by 3 bases, with 4 bases between the two germline ends. DNA of the CDR3: TGCGCCAGCAGCAGAGCTAATGAAAAACTGTTTTTT. Translation: CASSRANEKLFF.

This chain joins TRBV11-2 and TRBJ2-7; D ambiguous. Trimming shortened V by 2 bases and J by 0 bases, and 8 bases separated the two germline ends. Germline assignment: CDR1 SGHAT and CDR2 FQNNGV. CDR3 length equals 14 residues. CDR3 residues: CASSLRRYSYEQYF. The DNA of the CDR3 is TGTGCCAGCAGCTTACGGCGTTACTCCTACGAGCAGTACTTC.

This chain connects TRBV6-1 to TRBJ2-2; TRBD1 might be the D (5 bases). V shed 5 bases and J shed 5 bases, with 9 bases lying between them. The CDR3 loop spans 13 amino acids. CDR1 and CDR2 from the germline V gene are MNHNS and SASEGT. CDR3 sequence: CASSSSGTGELFF. CDR3 in DNA: TGTGCCAGCAGTAGCTCAGGGACCGGGGAGCTGTTTTTT.

This CDR3 is CASGRDEQYF. The CDR3, as DNA: TGTGCCTCGGGAAGGGACGAGCAGTACTTC. V is TRBV30 and J is TRBJ2-7; D is possibly TRBD2 (5 bases). V was pared by 7 bases and J by 5 bases, with 9 bases between. Germline CDR1 is GTSNPN and CDR2 is SVGIG (reference sequence). The CDR3 sequence is 10 residues long.